The next 21 T cell receptor beta chains were all read from a single sample in a study of blood T cells in healthy people across ages. Primed by a sample-barcoded 5' primer and a J-beta primer mix, a second PCR proceeded for 7 to 11 cycles. TCRdb recomputed calls from the 5' RACE reads with MiXCR, one row per CDR3 protein. The sample yields some 1,500,000 distinct CDR3 sequences, around 40% seen once. The sample comprised blood. These receptor sequences come from a woman younger than 30 in good health.

CDR3: CASSPGRAPYNEQFF. In nucleotides, the CDR3 is TGTGCCAGCAGCCCTGGAAGGGCACCCTACAATGAGCAGTTCTTC. The chain recombines TRBV7-6 with TRBJ2-1, with D uncertain. In germline, CDR1 is SGHVS, CDR2 FNYEAQ. The V end lost 5 bases, the J end lost 2 bases, and 13 bases lay between the germline ends. The CDR3 consists of 15 residues.

This clonotype was seen more than once but under ten times. The chain combines TRBV7-9 with TRBJ2-1; D gene ambiguous. Germline CDR1 reads SEHNR; CDR2 reads FQNEAQ (reference sequence). CDR3 size: 13 residues. Trimming took off 6 bases at V and 3 bases at J, with 9 bases between the two ends. Written as DNA, the CDR3 is TGTGCCAGCAGAGAGAACAGCTACAATGAGCAGTTCTTC. Its protein product is CASRENSYNEQFF.

This clonotype was picked up many times. The chain combines TRBV29-1 with TRBJ1-2; D remains ambiguous. The CDR3 is made up of 12 amino acids. V lost 4 bases and J lost 0, with 6 bases in between. The V gene's germline CDR1 is SQVTM and CDR2 ANQGSEA. The CDR3 region is CSVGSSNYGYTF. The CDR3 DNA sequence: TGCAGCGTTGGTAGCTCTAACTATGGCTACACCTTC.

Notes on this clonotype: An end of the junction differs from the germline gene, which may be a read error. This chain connects TRBV27 to TRBJ1-1; 7 bases are a match to TRBD1. This CDR3 contains 12 residues. CDR1 is MNHEY, CDR2 SMNVEV, per germline (reference sequence). The CDR3 reads CVSSPRTGEAFF. CDR3 nucleotides: TGTGTCAGCAGTCCTCGGACAGGTGAAGCTTTCTTT.

This clonotype has at least ten counts. The V gene is TRBV20-1, the J gene TRBJ2-1; possibly TRBD2 for D (6 bases). In germline, CDR1 is DFQATT, CDR2 SNEGSKA (reference sequence). V shed 6 bases and J shed 0 bases, with 12 bases lying between them. This CDR3 has 14 amino acids. The CDR3 here is CSASRESSYNEQFF. The CDR3 DNA is TGCAGTGCCAGTCGGGAGAGCTCCTACAATGAGCAGTTCTTC.

In its sample, this clonotype was seen a few times. The genes are TRBV7-8 and TRBJ2-1; no clear D. The V and J ends lost 5 bases and 1 base respectively, with 12 bases between them. The length of the CDR3 is 15 residues. The germline CDR1 and CDR2 sequences are SGHVS and FQNEAQ. Here the CDR3 DNA reads TGTGCCAGCAGCGGCTACCTAACTTCCTACAATGAGCAGTTCTTC. This codes for CASSGYLTSYNEQFF.

The J gene is TRBJ2-7, the V gene TRBV7-6; perhaps TRBD2 as D (6 bases). Germline CDR1 is SGHVS and CDR2 is FNYEAQ. V shed 5 bases and J shed 2 bases, with 13 bases lying between them. There are 14 residues in the CDR3. The CDR3 sequence: CASSIGTPTYEQYF. As DNA, the CDR3 is TGTGCCAGCAGCATCGGGACTCCCACCTACGAGCAGTACTTC.

The chain recombines TRBV15 with TRBJ2-3; a weak D match, TRBD2 (6 bases). The V and J ends lost 2 bases and 7 bases respectively, with 10 bases between them. This CDR3 is 13 amino acids long. The germline gives CDR1 LNHNV, CDR2 YYDKDF (reference sequence). DNA for the CDR3: TGTGCCACCAGCAGATCCGCGGGGAATACGCAGTATTTT. Its translation is CATSRSAGNTQYF.

This clonotype was found a few times. This chain links TRBV6-2 or TRBV6-3 with TRBJ2-5, with 16 bases matching TRBD2. Trimming removed 9 bases from V and 11 bases from J; junction bases left unmatched: 24. From germline, CDR1 is MNHEY and CDR2 SVGEGT. This CDR3 spans 19 amino acids. This chain's CDR3 is CASRSGTSGRVVFSNEQYF. The CDR3 DNA is TGTGCCAGTAGGTCAGGGACTAGCGGGAGGGTAGTATTCTCGAATGAGCAGTACTTC.

A few counts support this clonotype. The chain has TRBV28 and TRBJ1-5; perhaps TRBD1 as D (5 bases). CDR3 length: 14 amino acids. Trimming left V 8 bases short and J 5 bases short, with 16 bases between. CDR1 and CDR2 from the germline V gene are MDHEN and SYDVKM. CDR3 loop: CASFAQDGYQPQHF. CDR3 in DNA: TGTGCCAGCTTCGCACAGGATGGATATCAGCCCCAGCATTTT.

This clonotype appeared many times. V usage is TRBV4-3 and J usage is TRBJ2-1, with no clear D. This CDR3 is built from 13 residues. Germline CDR1 is LGHNA and CDR2 is YSLEER. Trimming pared 0 bases from V and 8 bases from J, leaving 8 bases between. CDR3 in DNA: TGCGCCAGCAGCCAAGACAGTATCGATGAGCAGTTCTTC. This codes for CASSQDSIDEQFF.

The rearrangement joins TRBV20-1 to TRBJ2-7; TRBD1 matches 7 bases. The CDR3 runs 14 residues. J was trimmed by 1 base and V by 6 bases; bases with no gene match: 9. CDR1 and CDR2 from the germline V gene are DFQATT and SNEGSKA (reference sequence). In DNA, the CDR3 is TGCAGTGCCCAGCCAGGGGGTCCGTCCTACGAGCAGTACTTC. Translated: CSAQPGGPSYEQYF.

The V and J genes are TRBV28 and TRBJ2-3, with 8 bases aligning to TRBD2. The CDR3 loop spans 14 amino acids. The J segment lost 1 base and the V segment lost 6 bases, leaving 3 bases of the junction unmatched. Germline V gene sequence: CDR1 MDHEN, CDR2 SYDVKM. CDR3 DNA: TGTGCCAGCAGGGCGACTAGCGGCACAGATACGCAGTATTTT. Amino acid sequence: CASRATSGTDTQYF.

The chain joins TRBV6-5 to TRBJ2-1; D unclear. The CDR3 runs 15 residues. V gave up 7 bases and J gave up 0 bases, with 13 bases separating them. Germline V lookup: CDR1 MNHEY, CDR2 SVGAGI. CDR3 sequence: CASTFGYGSYNEQFF. The CDR3 DNA sequence: TGTGCCAGCACCTTCGGGTATGGCTCCTACAATGAGCAGTTCTTC.

There are a few counts of this clonotype. The rearrangement joins TRBV18 to TRBJ2-5; D is ambiguous. Trimming stripped 3 bases from V and 5 bases from J, with 7 bases between. CDR1 and CDR2 from the germline V gene are KGHSH and LQKENI. The CDR3 contains 12 residues. In DNA form, the CDR3 reads TGTGCCAGCTCACCCGCAGCGGAGACCCAGTACTTC. This translates into CASSPAAETQYF. The full variable domain, in which reference TRBV18 and TRBJ2-5 provide the parts outside the CDR3, is NAGVMQNPRHLVRRRGQEARLRCSPMKGHSHVYWYRQLPEEGLKFMVYLQKENIIDESGMPKERFSAEFPKEGPSILRIQQVVRGDSAAYFCASSPAAETQYFGPGTRLLVL.

The chain is built from TRBV7-9 and TRBJ2-5, with a tentative D call TRBD1 (5 bases). Germline CDR1 is SEHNR and CDR2 is FQNEAQ (reference sequence). The CDR3 length is 14 residues. Trimming stripped 5 bases from V and 11 bases from J, with 21 bases between. This CDR3 is CASSQFQGNNEQYF. The CDR3 DNA follows: TGTGCCAGCAGCCAATTCCAGGGTAACAATGAGCAGTACTTC.

The chain links TRBV7-2 to TRBJ2-2; D gene ambiguous. Germline V lookup: CDR1 SGHTA, CDR2 FQGNSA. Trimming left V 11 bases short and J 4 bases short, with 14 bases between. The CDR3 is made up of 13 amino acids. The CDR3 coding sequence is TGTGCCTGTAAAGTCCAGATCACCGGGGAGCTGTTTTTT. It codes for CACKVQITGELFF.

A note on this clonotype: A much larger clone differs from this one at a single base, so this may be a read error. The chain recombines TRBV9 with TRBJ1-5, with a weak D call TRBD1 (5 bases). Germline V CDR1 and CDR2: SGDLS, YYNGEE. The CDR3 has 13 amino acids. Between the trimmed V and J ends, which lost 4 bases and 8 bases, there was a span of 13 bases. CDR3 residues: CASSPPQGKPQHF. As DNA, the CDR3 is TGTGCCAGCAGCCCCCCCCAGGGAAAGCCCCAGCATTTT.

The chain carries TRBV7-8 and TRBJ2-3; D gene unclear. Trimming took off 5 bases at V and 5 bases at J, with 11 bases between the two ends. The CDR3 length is 13 residues. Germline V gene sequence: CDR1 SGHVS, CDR2 FQNEAQ. In DNA form, the CDR3 reads TGTGCCAGCAGCCCGAATTGGGGAGATACGCAGTATTTT. This sequence encodes CASSPNWGDTQYF.

The CDR3 DNA sequence: TGTGCCAGCAGTTTAGGGACTAGCGGGTTCACCAATGAGCAGTTCTTC. Translation: CASSLGTSGFTNEQFF. The gene calls are TRBV27 and TRBJ2-1; 12 bases map to TRBD2. Germline CDR1 MNHEY, CDR2 SMNVEV (reference sequence). The CDR3 contains 16 residues. The trim removed 2 bases at V and 6 bases at J, leaving 5 bases unmatched.

This clonotype was observed a few times. The chain uses TRBV7-2 and TRBJ2-4, with D perhaps TRBD1 (5 bases). Germline V gives CDR1 SGHTA, CDR2 FQGNSA. V was clipped by 6 bases and J by 0 bases, with 12 bases between them. CDR3 size: 15 residues. DNA of the CDR3: TGTGCCAGCAGTAACAGGAGCCTAGCCAAAAACATTCAGTACTTC. This gives the protein CASSNRSLAKNIQYF.